This T cell receptor beta chain was captured by sequencing in a study of neoadjuvant anti-PD-1 for oral cavity cancer. Study information: Most patients had three to four biweekly doses of 3 mg/kg nivolumab before resection. Around day 43, patients without progression received a fourth nivolumab dose before surgery.

Generated by immunoSEQ multiplex PCR, the TCRdb table keeps only in-frame clones and is missing some. The sample lists tens of thousands of clones; under 90% were seen once. These oral cavity squamous cell carcinomas were HPV-negative and locally advanced. The CDR3 covers 15 residues. Germline CDR1 SGHRS, CDR2 YFSETQ. The V segment lost 4 bases and the J segment 4 bases; nucleotides outside the gene matches: 4. This receptor was identified in a person aged 40 to 85 with oral cavity squamous cell carcinoma. The material sequenced was PBMCs, taken before nivolumab (anti-PD-1) treatment. The gene calls are TRBV5-1 and TRBJ2-2, with 10 nucleotides matching TRBD1. CDR3 sequence (DNA): TGCGCCAGCAGCACCGGACAGGGGGGCACCGGGGAGCTGTTTTTT. This codes for CASSTGQGGTGELFF.